This passage covers 11 T cell receptor beta chains from one sample sequenced in a study of T-cell memory formation after mild COVID-19. TCRdb re-called the 5' RACE reads with MiXCR, one entry per CDR3 protein. The sample shows around 300,000 distinct CDR3 sequences, roughly 13% of them seen only once. Input material: PBMCs or a T cell subset sorted from them (not recorded which). The origin of the receptors is a man aged 18 to 29 who had mild COVID-19 (a few samples of this study predate the infection). Cell type and time point are not known.

This clonotype was counted ten times or more. The chain combines TRBV7-9 with TRBJ1-1; D is unclear. The CDR3 consists of 13 residues. The ends were cut back, 3 bases at V and 6 bases at J, with 11 bases in the middle. Looked up from germline, CDR1 is SEHNR and CDR2 is FQNEAQ (reference sequence). DNA for the CDR3: TGTGCCAGCAGCTTCCCCGGCACCCCTGAAGCTTTCTTT. It is translated as CASSFPGTPEAFF.

In this sample, this clonotype turned up a few times. This rearrangement joins TRBV5-1 to TRBJ1-4; maybe TRBD1 (5 bases). Germline V gene data show CDR1 as SGHRS and CDR2 as YFSETQ. V gave up 3 bases and J gave up 6 bases, with 15 bases separating them. This CDR3 is built from 15 residues. In DNA, the CDR3 is TGCGCCAGCAGCTCTATAGGCACCAGGGATGAAAAACTGTTTTTT. Translating it yields CASSSIGTRDEKLFF.

Only a few counts were recorded for this clonotype. The gene calls are TRBV5-6 and TRBJ2-6; D unclear. Trimming left V 6 bases short and J 0 bases short, with 16 bases between. Germline V CDR1 and CDR2: SGHDT, YYEEEE. The CDR3 loop spans 17 amino acids. In DNA form, the CDR3 reads TGTGCCAGCACTCGTGGTGGGCAAGCCTCTGGGGCCAACGTCCTGACTTTC. Translation gives CASTRGGQASGANVLTF.

In its sample, this clonotype was seen many times. The rearrangement joins TRBV6-6 to TRBJ2-7, with 8 bases identical to TRBD1. The CDR3 has 14 residues. V shed 6 bases and J 1 base; nucleotides not matched to a gene: 5. Germline V gives CDR1 MNHNY, CDR2 SVGAGI (reference sequence). The CDR3 loop reads CASSRGQGSYEQYV. The CDR3 nucleotides are TGTGCCAGCAGCCGAGGACAGGGATCCTACGAGCAGTACGTC.

This clonotype was observed a few times. This CDR3 is CAISESTGQGAYNEQFF. CDR3 coding DNA: TGTGCCATCAGTGAGTCGACGGGACAGGGGGCGTATAATGAGCAGTTCTTC. The gene calls are TRBV10-3 and TRBJ2-1, with 12 bases fitting TRBD1. Trimming at V came to 0 bases and at J to 7 bases, leaving 7 bases not matched to a gene. CDR1 and CDR2 (germline): ENHRY, SYGVKD. CDR3 length equals 17 residues.

Many counts were recorded for this clonotype. The V call is TRBV7-6, the J call TRBJ2-5; TRBD2 is a possible D gene (6 bases). CDR1 and CDR2 (germline): SGHVS, FNYEAQ. The V end lost 5 bases, the J end lost 7 bases, and 14 bases lay between the germline ends. The CDR3 contains 13 residues. CDR3 nucleotides: TGTGCCAGCAGCCCCGAGGTGGGGGGGACCCAGTACTTC. Translation gives CASSPEVGGTQYF. The full variable domain, with the rest looked up from reference TRBV7-6 and TRBJ2-5, is GAGVSQSPRYKVTKRGQDVALRCDPISGHVSLYWYRQALGQGPEFLTYFNYEAQQDKSGLPNDRFSAERPEGSISTLTIQRTEQRDSAMYRCASSPEVGGTQYFGPGTRLLVL.

This clonotype was seen more than once but under ten times. V usage is TRBV15 and J usage is TRBJ1-1; D call uncertain. Trimming took off 1 base at V and 7 bases at J, with 10 bases between the two ends. Germline CDR1 reads LNHNV; CDR2 reads YYDKDF (reference sequence). This CDR3 is built from 13 residues. CDR3 coding DNA: TGTGCCACCAGCAGAGGTAGAGCAGGTGAAGCTTTCTTT. Translated: CATSRGRAGEAFF.

This sequence joins TRBV7-9 and TRBJ2-3; D not resolved. The CDR3 runs to 15 residues. Trimming left V 6 bases short and J 0 bases short, with 13 bases between. Germline CDR1 SEHNR, CDR2 FQNEAQ (reference sequence). CDR3 nucleotides: TGTGCCAGCAGGCCCCGCCTGGGTAGCACAGATACGCAGTATTTT. Translated: CASRPRLGSTDTQYF. The full variable domain, with the rest looked up from reference TRBV7-9 and TRBJ2-3, is DTGVSQNPRHKITKRGQNVTFRCDPISEHNRLYWYRQTLGQGPEFLTYFQNEAQLEKSRLLSDRFSAERPKGSFSTLEIQRTEQGDSAMYLCASRPRLGSTDTQYFGPGTRLTVL.

This clonotype was counted ten times or more. This chain connects TRBV7-3 to TRBJ2-1; 10 positions match TRBD2. V trimming: 5 bases; J trimming: 3 bases; junction bases outside the gene matches: 4. The CDR3 totals 15 residues. The germline V gene encodes CDR1 SGHTA and CDR2 FQGTGA. In DNA form, the CDR3 reads TGTGCCAGCAGCCTGAGCGGGGGGGTCTACAATGAGCAGTTCTTC. Protein product: CASSLSGGVYNEQFF.

This clonotype was detected only a few times. This sequence joins TRBV20-1 and TRBJ2-5, with D possibly matching TRBD1 (6 bases). The germline V gene has CDR1 DFQATT and CDR2 SNEGSKA (reference sequence). CDR3 length: 13 amino acids. The V end was cut by 3 bases, the J end by 3 bases, with 11 bases between. The CDR3, as DNA: TGCAGTGCTAGTCCGGGACAAAAAGAGACCCAGTACTTC. Amino acid sequence: CSASPGQKETQYF.

This clonotype was seen a few times. The chain employs TRBV7-6 and TRBJ2-3; 9 positions agree with TRBD1. The CDR3 is 16 amino acids. V was pared by 4 bases and J by 4 bases, with 9 bases of the junction left unmatched. Germline V CDR1 and CDR2: SGHVS, FNYEAQ. CDR3 bases: TGTGCCAGCAGCTCGGGACAGGGAAGACGGTCAGATACGCAGTATTTT. Its translation: CASSSGQGRRSDTQYF.